The 8 T cell receptor beta chains reported below all come from one sample, sequenced in a study of blood T cell repertoires in COVID-19. Sequencing was performed with immunoSEQ multiplex PCR; in TCRdb, only in-frame clones are kept and a portion is missing. The sample contains fewer than 300,000 clones, about 83% of which appear only once. Sequences were obtained from peripheral blood. These receptors were taken from a woman aged 45-65 years who had recovered from COVID-19.

This clone was observed a few times. The chain carries TRBV28 and TRBJ1-6, with 7 nucleotides matching TRBD1. The CDR3 spans 16 residues. V shed 2 bases and J 5 bases; nucleotides not matched to a gene: 6. Germline V gene lookup returns CDR1 MDHEN and CDR2 SYDVKM. This CDR3 is CASSLAGQRNNSPLHF. The CDR3 DNA reads TGTGCCAGCAGTTTAGCGGGACAGCGAAATAATTCACCCCTCCACTTT. Full variable domain (outside the CDR3, taken from reference TRBV28 and TRBJ1-6): DVKVTQSSRYLVKRTGEKVFLECVQDMDHENMFWYRQDPGLGLRLIYFSYDVKMKEKGDIPEGYSVSREKKERFSLILESASTNQTSMYLCASSLAGQRNNSPLHFGNGTRLTVT.

This clone was recorded once. The chain carries TRBV19 and TRBJ2-2, with 7 nucleotides matching TRBD1. This CDR3 comprises 14 residues. V shed 5 bases, J shed 6 bases, and the junction held 6 bases outside the gene matches. The V gene's germline CDR1 is LNHDA and CDR2 SQIVND (reference sequence). The CDR3 sequence is CASSPGTAPGELFF. DNA for the CDR3: TGTGCCAGTAGTCCAGGGACAGCTCCCGGGGAGCTGTTTTTT. The whole variable domain, remainder taken from reference TRBV19 and TRBJ2-2, is DGGITQSPKYLFRKEGQNVTLSCEQNLNHDAMYWYRQDPGQGLRLIYYSQIVNDFQKGDIAEGYSVSREKKESFPLTVTSAQKNPTAFYLCASSPGTAPGELFFGEGSRLTVL.

The chain carries TRBV9 and TRBJ1-2; perhaps TRBD1 as D (5 bases). Germline V CDR1 and CDR2: SGDLS, YYNGEE. This CDR3 comprises 15 residues. V was clipped by 2 bases and J by 8 bases, with 19 bases between them. The CDR3 DNA sequence: TGTGCCAGCAGCGTTTTGGGGGGGGACCCCGCAGGCTACACCTTC. Amino acids: CASSVLGGDPAGYTF.

The chain carries TRBV7-2 and TRBJ1-1; TRBD1 agrees at 8 bases. The J segment lost 1 base and the V segment lost 4 bases, leaving 2 bases of the junction unmatched. Germline CDR1 and CDR2: SGHTA and FQGNSA. The CDR3 runs 14 residues. The CDR3 region is CASSSQGGNTEAFF. The DNA for the CDR3 is TGTGCCAGCAGCTCACAGGGGGGGAACACTGAAGCTTTCTTT.

This chain uses TRBV15 with TRBJ1-5; 10 nucleotides agree with TRBD1. V lost 8 bases, J lost 5 bases, and 0 bases stayed unmatched. CDR1 is LNHNV and CDR2 is YYDKDF in the germline V gene (reference sequence). There are 12 residues in the CDR3. The DNA for the CDR3 is TGTGCCACCGGGACAGGGGATCAGCCCCAGCATTTT. Translating it yields CATGTGDQPQHF.

The genes are TRBV4-1 and TRBJ2-3; 11 bases fit TRBD2. The junction had 0 bases not matched to a gene; V was cut back by 1 base and J by 3 bases. The CDR3 extends over 15 amino acids. The V gene's germline CDR1 is MGHRA and CDR2 YSYEKL. CDR3 residues: CASSQGLAGTDTQYF. In nucleotides, the CDR3 is TGCGCCAGCAGCCAAGGACTAGCGGGGACAGATACGCAGTATTTT.

The J gene is TRBJ1-6, the V gene TRBV4-2; 8 bases align to TRBD1. Germline-derived CDR1 and CDR2 are LGHNA and YNFKEQ. CDR3 size: 15 residues. Trimming cost V 0 bases and J 9 bases; bases outside gene matches: 4. DNA for the CDR3: TGTGCCAGCAGCCAAGAGGACAGGGATCCTTCACCCCTCCACTTT. Translating gives CASSQEDRDPSPLHF.

The gene calls are TRBV3-1 (or the pseudogene TRBV3-2) and TRBJ1-6; 7 bases line up with TRBD1. Germline V CDR1 and CDR2: LGHDT, YNNKEL (reference sequence). The CDR3 is 14 amino acids. With V trimmed by 1 base and J by 7 bases, 1 base remained unmatched. CDR3 sequence: CASSQGDSNSPLHF. The CDR3 coding sequence is TGTGCCAGCAGCCAAGGGGACAGCAATTCACCCCTCCACTTT.